This TCR beta chain was observed in a study of control samples from healthy donors and cancer patients. The CDR3 consists of 14 residues. CDR1 and CDR2 (germline): SGHAT, FQNNGV. V was pared by 1 base and J by 1 base, with 5 bases between. Sequenced by immunoSEQ multiplex PCR; TCRdb stores in-frame clones only, minus some. The sample includes tens of thousands of clones, 88% of them seen just once. This clone came up a few times. The sequencing sample was made of blood. The chain has TRBV11-2 and TRBJ1-3; D unclear. This receptor was identified in a woman in her 70s in good health. CDR3 DNA sequence: TGTGCCAGCAGCTTAGTTGGATCTGGAAACACCATATATTTT. Amino acid sequence: CASSLVGSGNTIYF.